In its sample, the clone carrying this T cell receptor (beta chain) was seen many times. Time point in this sample: patch test 1, 2 weeks after DPC sensitization. Treatment meaning: therapeutic diphenylcyclopropenone sensitization with weekly scalp DPC. TCRdb re-called the RACE reads through MiXCR, storing one row per CDR3 protein. The sample holds about 80,000 distinct CDR3 sequences, around 7.8% seen once. The data were taken from a study of human T cells and chemical hapten exposure. This specimen was whole blood, taken in connection with sensitization to the hapten diphenylcyclopropenone (DPC). This TCR came from a woman in her twenties or thirties with alopecia areata. Some clones in this sample may be carry-over from other donors' samples.

The CDR3 here is CSVDWGEQETQYF. The CDR3, as DNA: TGCAGCGTTGATTGGGGGGAGCAAGAGACCCAGTACTTC. The gene calls are TRBV29-1 and TRBJ2-5; maybe TRBD2 (6 bases). V was shortened by 3 bases and J by 2 bases, with 10 bases between the two germline ends. The CDR3 runs 13 residues. The V gene's germline CDR1 is SQVTM and CDR2 ANQGSEA.